The 4 T cell receptor beta chains below were found in one sample sequenced in a study of CD8 T cells in ankylosing spondylitis. TCRdb re-derived calls from the 5' RACE reads in MiXCR, one entry per CDR3 protein. Seen here are around 180,000 distinct CDR3 sequences, 10% to 15% observed once, and the top ten hold 9.5% to 11%. The specimen sequenced was blood, either unsorted or a sorted T cell fraction (not recorded which). Every receptor here comes from a female donor with ankylosing spondylitis or in good health (not recorded which).

This clonotype was counted ten times or more. The V gene is TRBV5-1, the J gene TRBJ1-1, with TRBD1 as a possible D gene (5 bases). The CDR3 extends over 15 amino acids. Deletions cut 3 bases from V and 1 base from J, with 13 bases between. The germline V gene encodes CDR1 SGHRS and CDR2 YFSETQ. CDR3 nucleotide sequence: TGCGCCAGCAGCTCGGGACTACGGGGGAACACTGAAGCTTTCTTT. It specifies CASSSGLRGNTEAFF.

This clonotype was picked up many times. The rearrangement uses TRBV5-1 and TRBJ2-5; 12 nucleotides match TRBD2. Per germline, CDR1 SGHRS and CDR2 YFSETQ. The CDR3 is 15 amino acids. The junction had 6 bases not matched to a gene; V was cut back by 5 bases and J by 4 bases. The CDR3 coding sequence is TGCGCCAGCAGGCCTGGGACTAGCGGGTTAGAGACCCAGTACTTC. Amino acid sequence: CASRPGTSGLETQYF.

This clonotype occurred many times. The chain carries TRBV4-2 and TRBJ1-2; D unresolved. Germline CDR1 reads LGHNA; CDR2 reads YNFKEQ. The CDR3 contains 14 residues. Trimming removed 0 bases at V and 4 bases at J, with 9 bases between. CDR3 coding DNA: TGTGCCAGCAGCCAAGATAATGAGGGCTATGGCTACACCTTC. It encodes CASSQDNEGYGYTF.

This clonotype was seen repeatedly, ten times or more. The chain has TRBV9 and TRBJ2-3, with 9 bases identical to TRBD1. Germline CDR1 and CDR2: SGDLS and YYNGEE. Trimming took 0 bases from V and 4 from J; bases not matched to a gene: 3. This CDR3 is built from 15 residues. CDR3 in amino acids: CASSVGDRDADTQYF. CDR3 DNA: TGTGCCAGCAGCGTAGGGGACAGGGACGCAGATACGCAGTATTTT.